This T cell receptor (beta chain) was recorded in a study of blood T cell repertoires in COVID-19. Some clones are missing from TCRdb's copy, which holds only in-frame ones; the method was immunoSEQ multiplex PCR. This sample has 200,000 to 250,000 clones, with roughly 80% found just once. Germline V gene lookup returns CDR1 LNHDA and CDR2 SQIVND (reference sequence). The CDR3 spans 15 residues. With V trimmed by 3 bases and J by 2 bases, 2 bases remained unmatched. Specimen: PBMCs or T cells enriched from blood (not recorded which). The receptor was derived from a man aged 55 to 70 who had recovered from COVID-19. The chain combines TRBV19 with TRBJ2-1; 9 bases agree with TRBD2. CDR3 sequence reads: CASSMQRGAYNEQFF. DNA of the CDR3: TGTGCCAGTAGTATGCAGCGGGGGGCCTACAATGAGCAGTTCTTC. Variable domain in full (rest from reference TRBV19 and TRBJ2-1): DGGITQSPKYLFRKEGQNVTLSCEQNLNHDAMYWYRQDPGQGLRLIYYSQIVNDFQKGDIAEGYSVSREKKESFPLTVTSAQKNPTAFYLCASSMQRGAYNEQFFGPGTRLTVL.